The 13 T cell receptor beta chains in this list originate from one sample, sequenced in a study of blood T cell repertoires in COVID-19. TCRdb keeps only in-frame clones here, not all; method: immunoSEQ multiplex PCR. Found here are 100,000 or so clones, 65% to 75% of them singletons; the top ten hold roughly 6%. Sample: peripheral blood. The source is a man older than 75 with acute or convalescent COVID-19.

The chain links TRBV24-1 to TRBJ1-2; 7 positions match TRBD1. Germline trimming cut 5 bases from V and 5 bases from J; bases unmatched to any gene: 4. From germline, CDR1 is KGHDR and CDR2 SFDVKD. This CDR3 comprises 13 residues. The CDR3 reads CATSGPTGYGYTF. The CDR3 nucleotides read TGTGCCACCAGTGGCCCGACAGGGTATGGCTACACCTTC.

V usage is TRBV5-1 and J usage is TRBJ1-2; 7 bases are a match to TRBD1. V gave up 5 bases and J gave up 8 bases; unmatched junction bases: 9. This CDR3 is built from 13 residues. Germline V gene data show CDR1 as SGHRS and CDR2 as YFSETQ. In DNA, the CDR3 is TGCGCCAGCAGGCCTGGACAGGTGGAGGGCTACACCTTC. Translating gives CASRPGQVEGYTF.

This clone came up once. This rearrangement joins TRBV5-1 to TRBJ1-1, with D possibly matching TRBD1 (5 bases). Germline V CDR1 and CDR2: SGHRS, YFSETQ. V was trimmed by 4 bases and J by 1 base, leaving 17 bases between them. The CDR3 has 16 residues. This chain's CDR3 is CASSARPQGENTEAFF. In DNA, the CDR3 is TGCGCCAGCAGCGCACGCCCTCAGGGTGAGAACACTGAAGCTTTCTTT.

The chain joins TRBV19 to TRBJ2-7; 7 nucleotides align to TRBD2. The CDR3 length is 15 residues. V lost 3 bases, J lost 2 bases, and 7 bases stayed unmatched. Germline V gives CDR1 LNHDA, CDR2 SQIVND (reference sequence). The CDR3 bases are TGTGCCAGTAGTATCCGCGCTAGCGGCACCTACGAGCAGTACTTC. Residues: CASSIRASGTYEQYF.

The V and J genes are TRBV15 and TRBJ2-7; 7 nucleotides align to TRBD1. Germline-derived CDR1 and CDR2 are LNHNV and YYDKDF (reference sequence). Losses at the gene ends were 4 bases for V and 3 bases for J; bases not matched to a gene: 15. This CDR3 spans 17 amino acids. The DNA of the CDR3 is TGTGCCACCAGCACACTGAAGATGACAGGGATTGGCTACGAGCAGTACTTC. Its translation is CATSTLKMTGIGYEQYF.

The V gene is TRBV9, the J gene TRBJ1-5; 7 nucleotides match TRBD1. Trimming took 3 bases from V and 5 from J; bases not matched to a gene: 5. Germline assignment: CDR1 SGDLS and CDR2 YYNGEE. The CDR3 covers 14 residues. The CDR3 here is CASSAGQPYQPQHF. The CDR3 nucleotides are TGTGCCAGCAGCGCGGGACAGCCATATCAGCCCCAGCATTTT.

The chain links TRBV6-2 or TRBV6-3 to TRBJ1-2, with no clear D. V was shortened by 8 bases and J by 5 bases, with 12 bases between the two germline ends. Germline CDR1 reads MNHEY; CDR2 reads SVGEGT. The CDR3 is made up of 12 amino acids. This CDR3 reads CASGDWRYGYTF. Written as DNA, the CDR3 is TGTGCCAGCGGTGACTGGAGGTATGGCTACACCTTC.

The chain is built from TRBV30 and TRBJ1-1; D uncertain. Germline CDR1 GTSNPN, CDR2 SVGIG (reference sequence). The CDR3 sequence is 11 residues long. V was pared by 4 bases and J by 8 bases, with 11 bases between. CDR3 in amino acids: CAWINFKEAFF. CDR3 DNA sequence: TGTGCCTGGATTAATTTTAAAGAAGCTTTCTTT.

The table lists this clone with many counts. The chain is built from TRBV9 and TRBJ2-1; 11 bases align to TRBD2. Germline lookup yields CDR1 SGDLS and CDR2 YYNGEE. This CDR3 region has 16 residues. Trimming cost V 2 bases and J 2 bases; bases outside gene matches: 3. The CDR3 loop is CASSVKTSGTYNEQFF. The CDR3 DNA sequence: TGTGCCAGCAGCGTGAAGACTAGCGGGACCTACAATGAGCAGTTCTTC.

Concerning this clone itself: The sample holds other DNA sequences that translate to the same CDR3. The rearrangement uses TRBV7-6 and TRBJ2-1, with a tentative D call TRBD2 (5 bases). The V end lost 3 bases, the J end lost 5 bases, and 8 bases lay between the germline ends. Germline loops: CDR1 SGHVS, CDR2 FNYEAQ. This CDR3 comprises 13 residues. The CDR3 is CASSLGRNNEQFF. In DNA form, the CDR3 reads TGTGCCAGCAGCTTGGGGAGAAACAATGAGCAGTTCTTC.

The sample holds many counts of this clone. The rearrangement links TRBV16 to TRBJ2-7, with 12 bases identical to TRBD1. CDR3 size: 17 residues. Trimming took 4 bases from V and 7 from J; bases not matched to a gene: 14. Germline V gives CDR1 KGHSY, CDR2 FQNENV. The CDR3 DNA reads TGTGCCAGCAGCCCCCTCCGGGGACAGGGGGCGCTTGAGGAGCAGTACTTC. Protein sequence: CASSPLRGQGALEEQYF.

J is TRBJ2-5 and V is TRBV25-1; D may be TRBD2 (6 bases). From germline, CDR1 is MGHDK and CDR2 SYGVNS. The V end was cut by 4 bases, the J end by 5 bases, with 20 bases between. The CDR3 has 16 residues. The CDR3 sequence is CASSGLIIAARETQYF. Written as DNA, the CDR3 is TGTGCCAGCAGTGGCCTGATCATAGCGGCCCGGGAGACCCAGTACTTC.

This CDR3 is CASSRRTGDGEQFF. CDR3 bases: TGTGCCAGCTCACGAAGGACAGGGGACGGTGAGCAGTTCTTC. This chain links TRBV18 with TRBJ2-1; 9 positions agree with TRBD1. Germline V gene data show CDR1 as KGHSH and CDR2 as LQKENI. The junction had 7 bases not matched to a gene; V was cut back by 4 bases and J by 9 bases. The CDR3 runs 14 residues.